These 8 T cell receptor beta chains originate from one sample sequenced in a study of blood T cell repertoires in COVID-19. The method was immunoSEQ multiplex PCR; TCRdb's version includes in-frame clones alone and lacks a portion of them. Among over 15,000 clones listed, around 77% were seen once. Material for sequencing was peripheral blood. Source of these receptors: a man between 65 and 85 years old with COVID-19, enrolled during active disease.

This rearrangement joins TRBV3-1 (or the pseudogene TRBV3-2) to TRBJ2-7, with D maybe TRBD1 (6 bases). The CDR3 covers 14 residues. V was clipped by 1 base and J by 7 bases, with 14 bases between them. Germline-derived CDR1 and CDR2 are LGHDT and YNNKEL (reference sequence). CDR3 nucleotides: TGTGCCAGCAGCCAAGCTTGGACAGTACGGGAGCAGTACTTC. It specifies CASSQAWTVREQYF.

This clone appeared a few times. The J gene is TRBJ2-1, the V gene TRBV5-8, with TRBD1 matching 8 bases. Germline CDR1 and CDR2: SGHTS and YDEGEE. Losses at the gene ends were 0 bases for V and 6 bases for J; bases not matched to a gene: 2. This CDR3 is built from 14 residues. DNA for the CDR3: TGTGCCAGCAGCTTGGACAGGGGGAGCAATGAGCAGTTCTTC. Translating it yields CASSLDRGSNEQFF.

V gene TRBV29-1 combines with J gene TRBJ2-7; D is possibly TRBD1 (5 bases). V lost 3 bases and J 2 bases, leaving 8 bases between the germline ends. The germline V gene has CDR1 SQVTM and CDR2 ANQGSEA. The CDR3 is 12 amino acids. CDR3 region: CSVEETAYEQYF. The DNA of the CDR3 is TGCAGCGTTGAGGAGACAGCCTACGAGCAGTACTTC.

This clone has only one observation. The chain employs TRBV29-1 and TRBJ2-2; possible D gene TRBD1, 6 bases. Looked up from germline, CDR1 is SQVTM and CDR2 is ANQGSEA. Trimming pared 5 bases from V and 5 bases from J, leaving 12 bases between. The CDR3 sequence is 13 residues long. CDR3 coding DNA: TGCAGCGTTTCAGGGGCGGGTACCGGGGAGCTGTTTTTT. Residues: CSVSGAGTGELFF.

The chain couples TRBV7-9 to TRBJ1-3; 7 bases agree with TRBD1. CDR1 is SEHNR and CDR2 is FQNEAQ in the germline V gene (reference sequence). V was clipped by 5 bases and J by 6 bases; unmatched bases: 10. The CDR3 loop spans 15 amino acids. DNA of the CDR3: TGTGCCAGCAGCACTCGACAGGGTCTGGAAAACACCATATATTTT. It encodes CASSTRQGLENTIYF.

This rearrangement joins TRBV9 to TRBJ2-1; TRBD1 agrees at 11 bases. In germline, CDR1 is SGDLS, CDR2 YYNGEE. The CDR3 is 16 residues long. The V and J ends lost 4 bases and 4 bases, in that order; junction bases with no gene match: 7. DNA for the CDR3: TGTGCCAGCAGCTCTCGGACAGGGGGCGTTTACAATGAGCAGTTCTTC. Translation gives CASSSRTGGVYNEQFF.

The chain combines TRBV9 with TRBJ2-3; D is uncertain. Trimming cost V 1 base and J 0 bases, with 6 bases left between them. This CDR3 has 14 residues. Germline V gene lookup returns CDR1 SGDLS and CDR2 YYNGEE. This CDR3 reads CASSVSTSTDTQYF. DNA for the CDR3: TGTGCCAGCAGCGTATCTACTAGCACAGATACGCAGTATTTT.

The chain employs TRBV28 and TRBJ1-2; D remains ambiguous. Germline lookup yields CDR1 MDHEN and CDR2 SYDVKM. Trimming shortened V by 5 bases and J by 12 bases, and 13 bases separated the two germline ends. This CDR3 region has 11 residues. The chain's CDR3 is CASSRHGKNTF. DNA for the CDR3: TGTGCCAGCAGTAGACACGGGAAGAACACCTTC.